The T cell receptor beta chain under discussion was sequenced for a study of cytomegalovirus exposure and HLA in healthy donors. Trimming took 1 base from V and 7 from J; bases not matched to a gene: 8. CDR3 length equals 16 residues. Germline lookup yields CDR1 SGHRS and CDR2 YFSETQ. Whole-study findings and limits: A link between a missense DCLRE1C variant and TCR beta V- and J-gene trimming emerged from a later analysis. A later analysis found common viral pathogens apparently linked to several of the most significant clusters. As confirmed in vitro, a few CMV-associated chains were specific for CMV antigens.

For this clone: Its matching antigen is unknown.

The PCR was carried out with 60 Vbeta primers and 13 Jbeta primers. Data came from immunoSEQ multiplex PCR; TCRdb stores just in-frame clones and leaves some out. This sample has over 110,000 clones, with 70% to 85% found just once. Source material: PBMCs. This receptor was taken from a woman in her forties or fifties in good health and CMV-seropositive. The J gene is TRBJ1-6, the V gene TRBV5-1; 7 nucleotides align to TRBD1. DNA of the CDR3: TGCGCCAGCAGCTTGTTTTCGGAGGGGGCGAATTCACCCCTCCACTTT. Encoded protein: CASSLFSEGANSPLHF.